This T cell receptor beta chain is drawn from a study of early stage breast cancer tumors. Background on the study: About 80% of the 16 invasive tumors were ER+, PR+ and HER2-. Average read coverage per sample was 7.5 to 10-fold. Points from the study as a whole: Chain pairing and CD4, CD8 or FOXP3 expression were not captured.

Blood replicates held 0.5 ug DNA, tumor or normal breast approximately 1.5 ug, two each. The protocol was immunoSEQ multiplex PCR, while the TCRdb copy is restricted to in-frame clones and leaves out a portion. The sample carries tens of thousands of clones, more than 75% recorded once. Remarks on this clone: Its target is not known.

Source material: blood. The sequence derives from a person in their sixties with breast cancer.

The chain's CDR3 is CASSPVGLAAKYEQYF. CDR3 DNA: TGTGCCAGCAGCCCCGTTGGACTAGCAGCTAAATACGAGCAGTACTTC. The rearrangement joins TRBV14 to TRBJ2-7; 8 nucleotides match TRBD2. The CDR3 is 16 residues long. V was clipped by 4 bases and J by 4 bases; unmatched bases: 12. Germline V gene data show CDR1 as SGHDN and CDR2 as FVKESK.